This T cell receptor (beta chain) came from a study of shared clonotypes between healthy human individuals. Clones were read by immunoSEQ multiplex PCR, and TCRdb kept only the in-frame ones, dropping some. The repertoire holds about 2 million clones, 90% to 95% seen once, with 0.1% to 0.15% in the top ten. This TCR was recovered from a man younger than 35 in good health. The sequenced sample was naive CD4+ T cells sorted from blood. Subset in this sample: CD45RA+ positively selected.

As DNA, the CDR3 is TGTGCCTGGAGTGAAGATCAAAGGGCCCTCGGGGGCACCGGGGAGCTGTTTTTT. As protein: CAWSEDQRALGGTGELFF. The chain is built from TRBV30 and TRBJ2-2; D is possibly TRBD2 (6 bases). Germline V lookup: CDR1 GTSNPN, CDR2 SVGIG (reference sequence). This CDR3 contains 18 residues. V lost 1 base and J lost 4, with 22 bases in between.